The sequence of this T cell receptor beta chain was determined in a study of T cell responses to AZD1222 COVID-19 vaccine. Measured with immunoSEQ multiplex PCR; TCRdb has only the in-frame clones, and not every one. The sample lists about 50,000 clones, about 90% seen once, with roughly 15% in the top ten. This receptor was taken from an adult in good health. The source was peripheral blood, collected on day 0 of AZD1222 vaccination.

CDR3 protein: CASSLGAGSNQPQHF. As DNA, the CDR3 is TGCGCCAGCAGCTTGGGGGCCGGTAGCAATCAGCCCCAGCATTTT. J is TRBJ1-5 and V is TRBV5-1; no firm D call. Trimming took 0 bases from V and 0 from J, leaving 7 bases between them. This CDR3 is built from 15 residues. Germline V gene lookup returns CDR1 SGHRS and CDR2 YFSETQ.